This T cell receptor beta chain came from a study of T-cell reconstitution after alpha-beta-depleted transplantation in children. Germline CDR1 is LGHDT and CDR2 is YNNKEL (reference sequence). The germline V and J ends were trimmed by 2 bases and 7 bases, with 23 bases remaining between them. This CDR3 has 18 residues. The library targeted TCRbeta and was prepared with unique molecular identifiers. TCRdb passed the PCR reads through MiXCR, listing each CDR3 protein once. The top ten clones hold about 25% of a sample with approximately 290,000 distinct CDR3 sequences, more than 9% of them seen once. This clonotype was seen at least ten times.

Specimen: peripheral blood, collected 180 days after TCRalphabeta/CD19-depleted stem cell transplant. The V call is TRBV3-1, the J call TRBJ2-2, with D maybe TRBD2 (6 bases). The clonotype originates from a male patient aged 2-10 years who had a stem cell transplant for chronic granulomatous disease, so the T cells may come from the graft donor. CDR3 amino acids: CASSQRGNGWTINGELFF. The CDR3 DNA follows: TGTGCCAGCAGCCAACGGGGGAACGGTTGGACAATTAACGGGGAGCTGTTTTTT.